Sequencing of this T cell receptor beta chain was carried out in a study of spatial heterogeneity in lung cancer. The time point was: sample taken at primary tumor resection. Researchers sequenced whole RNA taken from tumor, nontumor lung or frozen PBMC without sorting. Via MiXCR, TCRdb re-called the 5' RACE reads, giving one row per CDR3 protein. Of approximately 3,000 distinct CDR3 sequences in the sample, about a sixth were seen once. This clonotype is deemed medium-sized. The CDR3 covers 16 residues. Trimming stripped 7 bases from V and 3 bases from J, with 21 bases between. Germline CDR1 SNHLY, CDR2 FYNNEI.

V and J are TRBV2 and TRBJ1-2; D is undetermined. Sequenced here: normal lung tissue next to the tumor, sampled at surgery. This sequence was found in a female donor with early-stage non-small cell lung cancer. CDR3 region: CASKLVWGTGHYGYTF. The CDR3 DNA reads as TGTGCCAGCAAGCTAGTGTGGGGAACGGGCCACTATGGCTACACCTTC.